This T cell receptor beta chain was observed in a study of human T cells and chemical hapten exposure. Study context: Small differences in pooled library volume mainly drove the variation in TCR yields per sample. Overall study results and limits: The number of TCRs over 1 in 1000 frequency stayed unchanged after DPC.

The time point was: patch test 1, 2 weeks after DPC sensitization. Treatment in this sample: therapeutic diphenylcyclopropenone sensitization with weekly scalp DPC. The total RNA was obtained from whole blood that was not fractionated. TCRdb recomputed calls from the RACE reads with MiXCR, one row per CDR3 protein. The sample records some 350,000 distinct CDR3 sequences, around 7% being singletons. Trimming cost V 4 bases and J 4 bases, with 8 bases left between them. The CDR3 has 12 amino acids. Germline V gene sequence: CDR1 DFQATT, CDR2 SNEGSKA (reference sequence). On this clonotype itself: The antigen is unknown.

The chain is built from TRBV20-1 and TRBJ1-5; D remains unclear. The receptor was isolated from a woman in her late teens or twenties with alopecia areata. Some clones in this sample may be carry-over from other donors' samples. The sequencing used whole blood, collected in connection with sensitization to the hapten diphenylcyclopropenone (DPC). Here the CDR3 reads CSAKGGNQPQHF. DNA for the CDR3: TGCAGTGCTAAGGGAGGAAATCAGCCCCAGCATTTT.